These T cell receptor beta chains were read from a single sample in a study of CD4 T cells in relation to SARS-CoV-2 and coronaviruses. Sequencing was performed with immunoSEQ multiplex PCR; in TCRdb, only in-frame clones are kept and a portion is missing. The data show tens of thousands of clones, under 95% seen once. The sequenced sample was naive CD4+ T cells from PBMCs. The source of these receptors is an adult with COVID-19. Each CDR3 is given with its conserved first and last residue. Fields, in order: V gene, clone size, J gene, D gene, CDR3 DNA, CDR3 protein. The D gene is left open where the match is weak. Only some rows state a clone size, as once, few, many or a class for expanded clones.

V: TRBV28; size: -; J: TRBJ2-7; D: TRBD1; DNA: TGTGCCAGCATTCAGAGCCCTGGGACAGGGTTGTCGGGCGAGCAGTACTTC; CDR3: CASIQSPGTGLSGEQYF
V: TRBV14; size: -; J: TRBJ2-7; D: TRBD2; DNA: TGTGCCAGCAGCCAAGATTTCGGGAGGGCTTACGAGCAGTACTTC; CDR3: CASSQDFGRAYEQYF
V: TRBV18; size: -; J: TRBJ2-7; D: -; DNA: TGTGCCAGCTCACCCGGCCCTATCTACGAGCAGTACTTC; CDR3: CASSPGPIYEQYF
V: TRBV5-1; size: -; J: TRBJ2-1; D: -; DNA: TGCGCCAGCAGGCGCGGCGAGGGTTACAATGAGCAGTTCTTC; CDR3: CASRRGEGYNEQFF
V: TRBV3-1/TRBV3-2; size: -; J: TRBJ2-1; D: TRBD2; DNA: TGTGCCAGCAGCCACAGGACTAGATACAATGAGCAGTTCTTC; CDR3: CASSHRTRYNEQFF
V: TRBV28; size: once; J: TRBJ2-5; D: TRBD2; DNA: TGTGCCAGCAGTATTAGGACTAGCGGGAGGTTTGAGACCCAGTACTTC; CDR3: CASSIRTSGRFETQYF
V: TRBV7-9; size: -; J: TRBJ2-5; D: -; DNA: TGTGCCAGCAGCTTAGGGGAGTACTCCCCTCAAGAGACCCAGTACTTC; CDR3: CASSLGEYSPQETQYF
V: TRBV3-1/TRBV3-2; size: -; J: TRBJ2-1; D: -; DNA: TGTGCCAGCAGCCAGTCATGGCATGAGCAGTTCTTC; CDR3: CASSQSWHEQFF
V: TRBV15; size: -; J: TRBJ2-1; D: -; DNA: TGTGCCACCAGCAGAGCACAGCTTCACAATGAGCAGTTCTTC; CDR3: CATSRAQLHNEQFF
V: TRBV10-3; size: -; J: TRBJ2-4; D: TRBD1; DNA: TGTGCCATCAGTGAACGGACAGGGGGTTCGGTGGCCAAAAACATTCAGTACTTC; CDR3: CAISERTGGSVAKNIQYF
V: TRBV28; size: once; J: TRBJ2-3; D: TRBD2; DNA: TGTGCCAGCAGTCAGAGGACTAGCGGGAGGGATACGCAGTATTTT; CDR3: CASSQRTSGRDTQYF
V: TRBV15; size: -; J: TRBJ1-5; D: -; DNA: TGTGCCACCAGCAGAGATGGGACAATAACTAAGCCCCAGCATTTT; CDR3: CATSRDGTITKPQHF
V: TRBV19; size: -; J: TRBJ2-1; D: TRBD1; DNA: TGTGCCAGTAGGGAAAACTTAGACAGGGTTGGCGTGAGTAGCGATGAGCAGTTCTTC; CDR3: CASRENLDRVGVSSDEQFF
V: TRBV5-1; size: -; J: TRBJ1-1; D: -; DNA: TGCGCCAGCAGCTTGGGCGGGAACACTGAAGCTTTCTTT; CDR3: CASSLGGNTEAFF
V: TRBV18; size: -; J: TRBJ1-5; D: TRBD1; DNA: TGTGCCAGCTCACTGACCGGACAGGGAAATCAGCCCCAGCATTTT; CDR3: CASSLTGQGNQPQHF
V: TRBV18; size: -; J: TRBJ2-1; D: -; DNA: TGTGCCAGCTCACCGGGCTCCTACAATGAGCAGTTCTTC; CDR3: CASSPGSYNEQFF
V: TRBV5-4; size: -; J: TRBJ2-3; D: TRBD2; DNA: TGTGCCAGCGACCCTGGCCCACCCCACGGGCGGGAGAGCACAGATACGCAGTATTTT; CDR3: CASDPGPPHGRESTDTQYF
V: TRBV29-1; size: -; J: TRBJ2-1; D: TRBD2; DNA: TGCAGCGCCCGGCTTTTAGCGGGAGCTGGTGAGCAGTTCTTC; CDR3: CSARLLAGAGEQFF
V: TRBV10-3; size: -; J: TRBJ2-2; D: TRBD2; DNA: TGTGCCATCAGTGGACTAGCGGAGGCCGGGGAGCTGTTTTTT; CDR3: CAISGLAEAGELFF
V: TRBV28; size: -; J: TRBJ1-2; D: -; DNA: TGTGCCAGCCAACCGGGACGACTCCCCCCCAATGGCTACACCTTC; CDR3: CASQPGRLPPNGYTF
V: TRBV5-6; size: -; J: TRBJ1-3; D: TRBD1; DNA: TGTGCCAGCAGCCCGCGGGACAGGGTGACAAACACCATATATTTT; CDR3: CASSPRDRVTNTIYF
V: TRBV9; size: -; J: TRBJ1-6; D: TRBD1; DNA: TGTGCCAGCAGCCCGACCGGGACAGGAACTTATAATTCACCCCTCCACTTT; CDR3: CASSPTGTGTYNSPLHF
V: TRBV7-8; size: once; J: TRBJ1-2; D: TRBD1; DNA: TGTGCCAGCAGCCTGCCCCCGGGACAGGGTCGGGGCTACACCTTC; CDR3: CASSLPPGQGRGYTF
V: TRBV6-6; size: -; J: TRBJ2-7; D: -; DNA: TGTGCCAGCAGTCCTAACTCGGGGGAGACAGGATCCTACGAGCAGTACTTC; CDR3: CASSPNSGETGSYEQYF
V: TRBV7-9; size: -; J: TRBJ2-7; D: TRBD1; DNA: TGTGCCAGCAGCCCCCGGGACAGGGCCGGAGGGGTATTCTACGAGCAGTACTTC; CDR3: CASSPRDRAGGVFYEQYF
V: TRBV6-6; size: -; J: TRBJ2-7; D: -; DNA: TGTGCCAGCCTATCAGGGTCTGAGCAGTACTTC; CDR3: CASLSGSEQYF
V: TRBV27; size: once; J: TRBJ2-7; D: TRBD2; DNA: TGTGCCAGCAGTTCGGGACTAGCGGGAGCTTCTTCTATCGTGCGCGAGCAGTACTTC; CDR3: CASSSGLAGASSIVREQYF
V: TRBV10-3; size: -; J: TRBJ2-1; D: TRBD2; DNA: TGTGCCATCAGTGAAAGCGGGAGTGTCTATGAGCAGTTCTTC; CDR3: CAISESGSVYEQFF
V: TRBV7-9; size: once; J: TRBJ2-1; D: -; DNA: TGTGCCAGCAGCTTAGTTAGCGAGCGAGAGCAGTTCTTC; CDR3: CASSLVSEREQFF
V: TRBV5-1; size: -; J: TRBJ2-1; D: -; DNA: TGCGCCAGCAGCCTCCGGAGGTTGGGTACCTACAATGAGCAGTTCTTC; CDR3: CASSLRRLGTYNEQFF
V: TRBV11-1; size: once; J: TRBJ1-2; D: TRBD1; DNA: TGTGCCAGCAGTGAACAGGGGGTTGGCTACACCTTC; CDR3: CASSEQGVGYTF
V: TRBV5-1; size: -; J: TRBJ2-4; D: -; DNA: TGCGCCAGCAGCGTGAATCCAACAGGTGATAAAAACATTCAGTACTTC; CDR3: CASSVNPTGDKNIQYF
V: TRBV5-1; size: -; J: TRBJ2-1; D: -; DNA: TGCGCCAGCAGCTTGGAGTCTCCCTACAATGAGCAGTTCTTC; CDR3: CASSLESPYNEQFF
V: TRBV6-6; size: -; J: TRBJ1-5; D: -; DNA: TGTGCCAGCAGTTACACCGACAGGAGACGGGAACAGCCCCAGCATTTT; CDR3: CASSYTDRRREQPQHF
V: TRBV5-6; size: -; J: TRBJ1-2; D: TRBD1; DNA: TGTGCCAGCAGCTTGCCGGGACAGTCCTACTATGGCTACACCTTC; CDR3: CASSLPGQSYYGYTF
V: TRBV6-2/TRBV6-3; size: -; J: TRBJ2-7; D: TRBD2; DNA: TGTGCCAGCAGTTACGTTCTAGCGGGAGATTACGAGCAGTACTTC; CDR3: CASSYVLAGDYEQYF
V: TRBV28; size: -; J: TRBJ1-2; D: -; DNA: TGTGCCAGCATTGAGGGAGGGAACAAGAACTATGGCTACACCTTC; CDR3: CASIEGGNKNYGYTF
V: TRBV6-5; size: -; J: TRBJ2-2; D: TRBD1; DNA: TGTGCCAGCAGGAGGGACAGGGGTGGGGAGCTGTTTTTT; CDR3: CASRRDRGGELFF
V: TRBV7-9; size: -; J: TRBJ2-6; D: -; DNA: TGTGCCAGCAGCCGCAACCCGGGGGCTGGGGCCAACGTCCTGACTTTC; CDR3: CASSRNPGAGANVLTF
V: TRBV19; size: -; J: TRBJ2-3; D: -; DNA: TGTGCCAGTAGTACCCCCGGGGACCTCAGCACAGATACGCAGTATTTT; CDR3: CASSTPGDLSTDTQYF
V: TRBV3-1/TRBV3-2; size: -; J: TRBJ1-6; D: TRBD1; DNA: TGTGCCAGCAGCTCGAAGGACAGGGGGAGTAATTCACCCCTCCACTTT; CDR3: CASSSKDRGSNSPLHF
V: TRBV7-8; size: -; J: TRBJ2-1; D: -; DNA: TGTGCCAGCAGCACTAGAATTCCCCGGGAGCCCCGAGACAATGAGCAGTTCTTC; CDR3: CASSTRIPREPRDNEQFF
V: TRBV24-1; size: -; J: TRBJ2-7; D: TRBD2; DNA: TGTGCCACCAGTGATCCGAGGGGAGGGGACGAGCAGTACTTC; CDR3: CATSDPRGGDEQYF
V: TRBV12-3/TRBV12-4; size: -; J: TRBJ2-1; D: -; DNA: TGTGCCAGCAGTTTAGAACAGTACAATGAGCAGTTCTTC; CDR3: CASSLEQYNEQFF
V: TRBV12-3/TRBV12-4; size: -; J: TRBJ2-3; D: -; DNA: TGTGCCAGCATGATACTCCTAAGAGATACGCAGTATTTT; CDR3: CASMILLRDTQYF
V: TRBV16; size: -; J: TRBJ2-1; D: -; DNA: TGTGCCAGCAGCATTCTCCGCTCCAATGAGCAGTTCTTC; CDR3: CASSILRSNEQFF
V: TRBV19; size: -; J: TRBJ1-5; D: -; DNA: TGTGCCAGTAGTATATTAGGTCAGCCCCAGCATTTT; CDR3: CASSILGQPQHF
V: TRBV2; size: -; J: TRBJ1-1; D: TRBD1; DNA: TGTGCCAGCAGCGACGAGGGGGCGTACACTGAAGCTTTCTTT; CDR3: CASSDEGAYTEAFF
V: TRBV28; size: -; J: TRBJ1-2; D: -; DNA: TGTGCCAGCAGTTTAAGGGGACCTCAGGGCGACTATGGCTACACCTTC; CDR3: CASSLRGPQGDYGYTF